Listed here are 8 T cell receptor beta chains from one sample, sequenced in a study of T cells after yellow fever vaccination. TCRdb reprocessed the 5' RACE reads with MiXCR, giving one entry per CDR3 protein. This sample carries some 340,000 distinct CDR3 sequences, about 4% of them seen once, and the ten largest clones take about 22%. The input for sequencing was PBMCs, taken 5 days after the yellow fever booster vaccination. These receptors were obtained from a man between 18 and 29 years old who received the YFV17D yellow fever vaccine.

This clonotype showed up many times. The V call is TRBV11-2, the J call TRBJ2-5, with D perhaps matching TRBD1 (6 bases). CDR1 SGHAT and CDR2 FQNNGV come from the germline V gene. V was pared by 3 bases and J by 2 bases, with 10 bases between. The CDR3 runs 14 residues. As DNA, the CDR3 is TGTGCCAGCAGCTTCGGACAGCAACAAGAGACCCAGTACTTC. Protein sequence: CASSFGQQQETQYF.

This sequence joins TRBV6-2 or TRBV6-3 and TRBJ2-7, with 8 bases aligning to TRBD2. Trimming cost V 8 bases and J 0 bases; bases outside gene matches: 3. The germline gives CDR1 MNHEY, CDR2 SVGEGT. The CDR3 consists of 13 residues. CDR3 sequence reads: CASRGGLSYEQYV. The CDR3 DNA reads as TGTGCCAGCCGGGGGGGCCTCTCCTACGAGCAGTACGTC.

This clonotype was found many times. J is TRBJ1-2 and V is TRBV7-9; 7 nucleotides match TRBD1. The J segment lost 8 bases and the V segment lost 9 bases, leaving 12 bases of the junction unmatched. Germline V gene sequence: CDR1 SEHNR, CDR2 FQNEAQ (reference sequence). CDR3 length equals 13 residues. The CDR3 is CASGQEGVWGYTF. Here the CDR3 DNA reads TGTGCCAGTGGACAGGAGGGGGTTTGGGGCTACACCTTC.

This chain joins TRBV18 and TRBJ2-7; TRBD1 aligns across 9 bases. The germline gives CDR1 KGHSH, CDR2 LQKENI. The CDR3 loop spans 14 amino acids. J was trimmed by 6 bases and V by 4 bases; bases with no gene match: 7. The CDR3 loop reads CASSRRDRGGEQYV. CDR3 DNA: TGTGCCAGCTCACGAAGAGACAGGGGGGGCGAGCAGTACGTC.

The chain combines TRBV10-3 with TRBJ2-3, with D possibly TRBD1 on 6 matching bases. Per germline, CDR1 ENHRY and CDR2 SYGVKD. Trimming pared 4 bases from V and 1 base from J, leaving 18 bases between. CDR3 length: 17 amino acids. The CDR3 region is CAISALVRAGGTDTQYF. The CDR3 coding sequence is TGTGCCATCAGTGCCCTCGTAAGGGCAGGGGGCACAGATACGCAGTATTTT.

This clonotype has only a few counts. This sequence joins TRBV6-5 and TRBJ1-1; 11 positions agree with TRBD1. Germline V gene data show CDR1 as MNHEY and CDR2 as SVGAGI. The CDR3 totals 14 residues. Unmatched junction bases numbered 4, after V lost 5 bases and J lost 5 bases. Written as DNA, the CDR3 is TGTGCCAGCAGTAGGGACAGGGGGGTTACTGAAGCTTTCTTT. Protein product: CASSRDRGVTEAFF.

The CDR3 protein is CASSLAGRVVDTEAFF. The CDR3 DNA follows: TGTGCCAGCAGCTTAGCGGGGAGGGTCGTCGACACTGAAGCTTTCTTT. The chain carries TRBV7-2 and TRBJ1-1; no clear D. Germline V gene data show CDR1 as SGHTA and CDR2 as FQGNSA. The CDR3 spans 16 residues. Trimming cost V 0 bases and J 3 bases, with 14 bases left between them.

The table lists this clonotype with many counts. The rearrangement joins TRBV7-9 to TRBJ1-3; tentative D call: TRBD1 (5 bases). Germline lookup yields CDR1 SEHNR and CDR2 FQNEAQ (reference sequence). The CDR3 is 15 amino acids. The V and J ends lost 4 bases and 3 bases respectively, with 13 bases between them. CDR3 nucleotide sequence: TGTGCCAGCAGCTCTTCCCGGGGGTATGGAAACACCATATATTTT. It codes for CASSSSRGYGNTIYF.